Presented here are 19 T cell receptor beta chains from one specimen sequenced in a study of beta chain features in type 1 diabetes. Study-level findings and limits: All four CD4+ subsets from Type 1 diabetes patients carried moderately but significantly shorter TCRB CDR3s.

The isolated RNA, all of it, was reverse transcribed, so expressed TCRB transcripts were what got sequenced. Some clones are missing from TCRdb's copy, which holds only in-frame ones; the method was immunoSEQ multiplex PCR. This table holds about 640,000 clones, 12% found once. These receptors have no identified antigens. Sequenced: naive CD4+ T cells from blood. These receptor sequences come from a man under 40 with type 1 diabetes.

The V call is TRBV5-1, the J call TRBJ2-4; D possibly corresponds to TRBD1 (6 bases). The CDR3 loop spans 13 amino acids. V lost 4 bases and J lost 7, with 12 bases in between. Germline loops: CDR1 SGHRS, CDR2 YFSETQ. The CDR3 sequence is CASSTGTGNIQYF. The CDR3 DNA reads TGCGCCAGCAGCACAGGGACGGGTAACATTCAGTACTTC.

The CDR3 loop is CASSGTTYTGELFF. CDR3 in DNA: TGTGCCAGCAGCGGGACGACCTACACCGGGGAGCTGTTTTTT. The chain links TRBV9 to TRBJ2-2; no reliable D call. Trimming left V 3 bases short and J 3 bases short, with 9 bases between. This CDR3 comprises 14 residues. CDR1 and CDR2 from the germline V gene are SGDLS and YYNGEE.

This clone has only a few counts. The chain recombines TRBV7-2 with TRBJ2-3; 11 nucleotides align to TRBD2. Germline CDR1 is SGHTA and CDR2 is FQGNSA. V lost 10 bases and J lost 3; bases outside the gene matches: 6. CDR3 length: 14 amino acids. The CDR3 DNA reads as TGTGCCACCAAGACTAGCGGGGTAACAGATACGCAGTATTTT. It specifies CATKTSGVTDTQYF. The complete variable domain, with remaining parts taken from reference TRBV7-2 and TRBJ2-3, reads GAGVSQSPSNKVTEKGKDVELRCDPISGHTALYWYRQSLGQGLEFLIYFQGNSAPDKSGLPSDRFSAERTGGSVSTLTIQRTQQEDSAVYLCATKTSGVTDTQYFGPGTRLTVL.

The V and J genes are TRBV7-7 and TRBJ2-6; no firm D call. CDR1 and CDR2 from the germline V gene are SSHAT and FNYEAQ (reference sequence). V shed 11 bases and J shed 3 bases, with 2 bases lying between them. This CDR3 has 10 residues. This CDR3 is CAVGANVLTF. The CDR3 DNA reads TGTGCCGTTGGGGCCAACGTCCTGACTTTC.

A few counts support this clone. This chain joins TRBV4-1 and TRBJ2-5; D uncertain. The germline CDR1 and CDR2 sequences are MGHRA and YSYEKL. Trimming left V 1 base short and J 4 bases short, with 10 bases between. The CDR3 contains 14 residues. Here the CDR3 reads CASSQGDRGETQYF. Here the CDR3 DNA reads TGCGCCAGCAGCCAAGGAGACCGAGGAGAGACCCAGTACTTC.

The rearrangement links TRBV29-1 to TRBJ1-2; D ambiguous. Trimming left V 5 bases short and J 4 bases short, with 11 bases between. Germline V gives CDR1 SQVTM, CDR2 ANQGSEA. This CDR3 contains 12 residues. The CDR3 nucleotides are TGCAGCGTTATCGGGGATAGCTATGGCTACACCTTC. Residues: CSVIGDSYGYTF.

The chain has TRBV10-3 and TRBJ1-3, with no clear D. The CDR3 length is 13 residues. Germline assignment: CDR1 ENHRY and CDR2 SYGVKD. V was cut by 2 bases and J by 4 bases, with 6 bases left in between. The CDR3 here is CAISETQGNTIYF. The CDR3, as DNA: TGTGCCATCAGTGAGACCCAGGGAAACACCATATATTTT.

This clone appeared once. At the DNA level, this CDR3 is encoded by other sequences in the same sample as well. The chain couples TRBV6-1 to TRBJ2-6; no firm D call. The V gene lost 1 base and the J gene lost 0 bases, with 4 bases spanning the gap. The germline V gene encodes CDR1 MNHNS and CDR2 SASEGT. The CDR3 spans 15 residues. DNA of the CDR3: TGTGCCAGCAGTGAAGGGGGCTCTGGGGCCAACGTCCTGACTTTC. It encodes CASSEGGSGANVLTF.

The rearrangement joins TRBV7-2 to TRBJ1-3, with D possibly TRBD1 on 5 matching bases. V shed 6 bases and J shed 0 bases, with 15 bases lying between them. Germline loops: CDR1 SGHTA, CDR2 FQGNSA. The CDR3 is made up of 16 amino acids. CDR3 residues: CASRMTDASSGNTIYF. CDR3 bases: TGTGCCAGCAGGATGACAGATGCCAGCTCTGGAAACACCATATATTTT. The variable domain in full, with the rest retrieved from reference TRBV7-2 and TRBJ1-3, is GAGVSQSPSNKVTEKGKDVELRCDPISGHTALYWYRQSLGQGLEFLIYFQGNSAPDKSGLPSDRFSAERTGGSVSTLTIQRTQQEDSAVYLCASRMTDASSGNTIYFGEGSWLTVV.

The V and J genes are TRBV30 and TRBJ2-5, with 8 bases aligning to TRBD2. Germline V gene data show CDR1 as GTSNPN and CDR2 as SVGIG (reference sequence). The J segment lost 5 bases and the V segment lost 2 bases, leaving 10 bases of the junction unmatched. The CDR3 covers 15 residues. Here the CDR3 DNA reads TGTGCCTGGAGTCCCGGGAGGGAGGGTAGGGAGACCCAGTACTTC. As protein: CAWSPGREGRETQYF.

This clone was observed a few times. The CDR3 DNA follows: TGTGCCAGCAGTGGTAGGTGGTACGAGCAGTACTTC. Translation: CASSGRWYEQYF. V gene TRBV6-5 combines with J gene TRBJ2-7, with unresolved D. The germline gives CDR1 MNHEY, CDR2 SVGAGI. Between the trimmed V and J ends, which lost 5 bases and 4 bases, there was a span of 9 bases. The CDR3 is 12 residues long.

The CDR3 reads CASSLAQDTQYF. In DNA form, the CDR3 reads TGTGCCAGCAGCCTTGCTCAAGATACGCAGTATTTT. J is TRBJ2-3 and V is TRBV7-3, with no clear D. The CDR3 has 12 amino acids. Germline V gene sequence: CDR1 SGHTA, CDR2 FQGTGA. V lost 5 bases and J lost 5, with 8 bases in between.

CDR3 loop: CASSHNRDRVNEQFF. The CDR3 nucleotides are TGCGCCAGCAGCCACAACCGGGACAGGGTAAATGAGCAGTTCTTC. The chain has TRBV4-1 and TRBJ2-1; 9 bases are a match to TRBD1. Germline loops: CDR1 MGHRA, CDR2 YSYEKL. The CDR3 consists of 15 residues. Trimming removed 3 bases from V and 7 bases from J; junction bases left unmatched: 7.

In its sample, this clone was seen a few times. This chain uses TRBV6-5 with TRBJ1-5; D not certain. Germline values: CDR1 MNHEY, CDR2 SVGAGI. Trimming cost V 5 bases and J 0 bases, with 2 bases left between them. The CDR3 is 12 residues long. Here the CDR3 reads CASSNSNQPQHF. DNA for the CDR3: TGTGCCAGCAGTAATAGCAATCAGCCCCAGCATTTT.

In its sample, this clone was seen a few times. J is TRBJ1-2 and V is TRBV5-1; 8 bases are a match to TRBD1. The J segment lost 2 bases and the V segment lost 1 base, leaving 10 bases of the junction unmatched. CDR1 is SGHRS and CDR2 is YFSETQ in the germline V gene. This CDR3 has 17 amino acids. CDR3 bases: TGCGCCAGCAGCTTGACCCGAGGACAGGGCGGAAACTATGGCTACACCTTC. Residues: CASSLTRGQGGNYGYTF.

V is TRBV5-1 and J is TRBJ2-5, with D perhaps matching TRBD2 (6 bases). Per germline, CDR1 SGHRS and CDR2 YFSETQ. The CDR3 runs 16 residues. Trimming left V 3 bases short and J 0 bases short, with 15 bases between. Written as DNA, the CDR3 is TGCGCCAGCAGCTCGGGACTCGTTAGCGACCAAGAGACCCAGTACTTC. Translation: CASSSGLVSDQETQYF.

This chain connects TRBV28 to TRBJ2-7, with D hard to call. The ends were cut back, 4 bases at V and 7 bases at J, with 8 bases in the middle. Germline CDR1 and CDR2: MDHEN and SYDVKM. The CDR3 has 11 residues. The CDR3, as DNA: TGTGCCAGCAGTTGGATCGGGGAGCAGTACTTC. Protein: CASSWIGEQYF.

To note about this clone: Other DNA variants within this sample encode the same CDR3. V gene TRBV9 combines with J gene TRBJ2-6; D call uncertain. CDR1 is SGDLS and CDR2 is YYNGEE in the germline V gene. The CDR3 consists of 15 residues. The V end lost 1 base, the J end lost 0 bases, and 5 bases lay between the germline ends. CDR3 loop: CASSVRGSGANVLTF. The CDR3 coding sequence is TGTGCCAGCAGCGTACGTGGCTCTGGGGCCAACGTCCTGACTTTC.

This chain connects TRBV11-2 to TRBJ2-3; 11 bases fit TRBD2. Germline loops: CDR1 SGHAT, CDR2 FQNNGV. This CDR3 spans 16 amino acids. V was pared by 4 bases and J by 10 bases, with 13 bases of the junction left unmatched. The CDR3 sequence: CASSYSSGGPLGAQYF. As DNA, the CDR3 is TGTGCCAGCAGCTACTCTAGCGGGGGGCCCCTTGGGGCGCAGTATTTT. Looking up the rest from reference TRBV11-2 and TRBJ2-3 gives the full variable domain: EAGVAQSPRYKIIEKRQSVAFWCNPISGHATLYWYQQILGQGPKLLIQFQNNGVVDDSQLPKDRFSAERLKGVDSTLKIQPAKLEDSAVYLCASSYSSGGPLGAQYFGPGTRLTVL.